These T cell receptor beta chains were read from a single sample in a study of blood T cell repertoires in COVID-19. Produced via immunoSEQ multiplex PCR; TCRdb's table is partial and in-frame only. The sample lists almost 250,000 clones, roughly 86% occurring once. The source material was peripheral blood. Receptor source: a woman older than 75 with COVID-19, enrolled during active disease. The CDR3 runs from the conserved cysteine through the conserved F or W. A clone size is listed for some rows: how often the clone was seen (once, few, many), or a class if it is expanded.

size	J	V	CDR3
-	TRBJ1-1	TRBV18	CASSRAGMNTEAFF
-	TRBJ2-7	TRBV28	CASSFASLAGNYEQYF
-	TRBJ1-4	TRBV28	CASSLGQGAKLFF
-	TRBJ2-5	TRBV6-5	CASKLTRTQETQYF
-	TRBJ2-1	TRBV6-2/TRBV6-3	CASSYQGLDEQFF
-	TRBJ1-5	TRBV28	CASSTIRQADQPQHF
-	TRBJ1-1	TRBV6-8	CASRQGDTEAFF
-	TRBJ2-2	TRBV28	CASRLRTGELFF
-	TRBJ1-1	TRBV4-2	CASSQDTAYTEAFF
-	TRBJ1-1	TRBV10-3	CAISVDREGNTEAFF
-	TRBJ1-1	TRBV10-3	CAISELRVNTEAFF
-	TRBJ2-2	TRBV3-1/TRBV3-2	CASSTRWGQSWRELFF
-	TRBJ2-5	TRBV5-1	CASRLAGGQETQYF
few	TRBJ1-5	TRBV7-9	CASSLDFQPQHF
few	TRBJ1-6	TRBV7-3	CASSLTGLGTGSSYNSPLHF
-	TRBJ1-1	TRBV3-1/TRBV3-2	CASSLRLQTEAFF
-	TRBJ2-7	TRBV6-2/TRBV6-3	CASSRTSGSYEQYF
-	TRBJ1-6	TRBV7-2	CASSLGARQGKDSPLHF
-	TRBJ2-1	TRBV4-3	CASSQDQLAVEQFF
-	TRBJ1-5	TRBV5-1	CASSPSGSNQPQHF
-	TRBJ1-1	TRBV27	CASSFRGEGAFF
-	TRBJ1-4	TRBV28	CASSLGGANEKLFF
-	TRBJ1-2	TRBV5-1	CASSLAGSAGDYGYTF
once	TRBJ1-5	TRBV5-4	CASSQTGEGNQPQHF
-	TRBJ1-1	TRBV5-8	CASSLVAGLMNTEAFF
-	TRBJ1-1	TRBV7-2	CASSQTRGSKTEAFF
-	TRBJ1-1	TRBV10-2	CATSSGLNTEAFF
-	TRBJ1-6	TRBV7-8	CASSAPGQDNSPLHF
-	TRBJ2-7	TRBV30	CAWTPLDRALGEQYF
-	TRBJ2-7	TRBV18	CASSQAGGTYEQYF
-	TRBJ2-5	TRBV10-3	CAIGNGLAVGETQYF
-	TRBJ2-3	TRBV18	CASSPLGVAGFTDTQYF
-	TRBJ1-1	TRBV7-2	CASSLAAGVGTEAFF
-	TRBJ2-2	TRBV7-9	CASSRGVNGELFF
-	TRBJ1-2	TRBV6-1	CASSEGTVYGYTF
-	TRBJ1-1	TRBV2	CASPMQGQGTEAFF
-	TRBJ1-6	TRBV18	CASSPLTGDSPLHF
-	TRBJ1-3	TRBV28	CATTGGSNTIYF
-	TRBJ2-2	TRBV5-1	CASSSSYTGELFF
-	TRBJ2-1	TRBV28	CASSPLGDSSYNEQFF